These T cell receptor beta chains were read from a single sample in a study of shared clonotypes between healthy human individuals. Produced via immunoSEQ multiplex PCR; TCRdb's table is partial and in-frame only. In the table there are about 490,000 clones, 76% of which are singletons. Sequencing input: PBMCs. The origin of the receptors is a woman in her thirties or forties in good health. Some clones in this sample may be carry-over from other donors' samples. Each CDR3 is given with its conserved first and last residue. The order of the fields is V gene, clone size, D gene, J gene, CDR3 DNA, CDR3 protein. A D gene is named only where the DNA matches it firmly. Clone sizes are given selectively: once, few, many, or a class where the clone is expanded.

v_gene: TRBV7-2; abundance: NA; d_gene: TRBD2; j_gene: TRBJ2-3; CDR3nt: TGTGCCAGCACCAAAGGACTAGCGGGAGGGGCAGATACGCAGTATTTT; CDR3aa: CASTKGLAGGADTQYF
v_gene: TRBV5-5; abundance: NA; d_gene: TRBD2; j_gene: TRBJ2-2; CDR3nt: TGTGCCAGCAGCTACACGGGGGGAGCTACGAACACCGGGGAGCTGTTTTTT; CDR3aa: CASSYTGGATNTGELFF
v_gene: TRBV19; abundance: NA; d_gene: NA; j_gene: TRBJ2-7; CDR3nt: NA; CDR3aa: CASTSGWNEQYF
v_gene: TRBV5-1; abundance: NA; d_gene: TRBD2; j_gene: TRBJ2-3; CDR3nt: TGCGCCAGCGGGCTTTCTAGCGGAGGCGGCACAGATACGCAGTATTTT; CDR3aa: CASGLSSGGGTDTQYF
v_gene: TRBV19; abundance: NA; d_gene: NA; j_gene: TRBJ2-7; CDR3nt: TGTGCCAGTAGTATAGCTCCAGGGGCGCAATACGAGCAGTACTTC; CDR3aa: CASSIAPGAQYEQYF
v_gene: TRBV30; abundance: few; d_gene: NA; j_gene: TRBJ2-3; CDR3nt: TGTGCCCTTTTGCAGGGCAGCACAGATACGCAGTATTTT; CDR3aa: CALLQGSTDTQYF
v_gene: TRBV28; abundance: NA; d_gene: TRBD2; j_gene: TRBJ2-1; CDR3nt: TGTGCCAGCAGCGGGACTAGCGGGGGCCAGGAGCAGTTCTTC; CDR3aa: CASSGTSGGQEQFF
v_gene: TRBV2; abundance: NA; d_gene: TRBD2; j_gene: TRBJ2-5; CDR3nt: TGTGCCAGCAGTGGGCTAGCGGGGCAAGAGACCCAGTACTTC; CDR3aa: CASSGLAGQETQYF
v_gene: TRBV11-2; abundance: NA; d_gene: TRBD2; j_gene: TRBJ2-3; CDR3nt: TGTGCCAGCAGCTTAGGTCCGGGACTAGTCTTAGATACGCAGTATTTT; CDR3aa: CASSLGPGLVLDTQYF
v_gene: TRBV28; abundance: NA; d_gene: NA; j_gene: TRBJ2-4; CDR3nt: TGTGCCTCAGGTGGCCTGGGGGTAGCCAAAAACATTCAGTACTTC; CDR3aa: CASGGLGVAKNIQYF
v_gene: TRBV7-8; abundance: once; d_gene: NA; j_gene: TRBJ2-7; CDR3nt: TGTGCCAGCAGCTTAGGGGGGACTTCTCACCCTGAGTACTTC; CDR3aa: CASSLGGTSHPEYF
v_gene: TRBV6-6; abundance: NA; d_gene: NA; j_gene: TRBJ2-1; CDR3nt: TGTGCCAGCAGTTCCATATACAATGAGCAGTTCTTC; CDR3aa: CASSSIYNEQFF
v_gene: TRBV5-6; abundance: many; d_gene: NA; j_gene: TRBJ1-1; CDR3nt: TGTGCCAGCAGCTTGAAAAACGGAAGGACTGAAGCTTTCTTT; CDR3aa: CASSLKNGRTEAFF
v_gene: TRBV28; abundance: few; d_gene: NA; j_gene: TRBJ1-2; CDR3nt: TGTGCCAGCAGTCCCCAAACGGGCTACACCTTC; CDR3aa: CASSPQTGYTF
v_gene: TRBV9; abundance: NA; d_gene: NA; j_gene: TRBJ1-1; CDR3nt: TGTGCCAGCAGCGCCGTCGTGGCGGCGGTCGCTGAAGCTTTCTTT; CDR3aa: CASSAVVAAVAEAFF
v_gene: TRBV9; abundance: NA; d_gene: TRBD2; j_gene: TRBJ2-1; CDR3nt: TGTGCCAGCAGCGCCCAGACTAGCGGAGGATACAATGAGCAGTTCTTC; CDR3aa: CASSAQTSGGYNEQFF
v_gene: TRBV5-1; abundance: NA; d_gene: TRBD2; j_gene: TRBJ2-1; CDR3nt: TGCGCCAGCAGCTTTAGCGGGAGGTACAATGAGCAGTTCTTC; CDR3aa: CASSFSGRYNEQFF
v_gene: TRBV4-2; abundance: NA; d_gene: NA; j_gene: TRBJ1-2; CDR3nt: TGTGCCAGCAGCCCACACCCCCAAAACTATGGCTACACCTTC; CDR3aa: CASSPHPQNYGYTF
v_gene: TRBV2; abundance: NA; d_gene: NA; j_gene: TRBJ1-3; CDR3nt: TGTGCCAGCAGCCTAGCCTCAGGCCACTCTGGAAACACCATATATTTT; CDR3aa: CASSLASGHSGNTIYF
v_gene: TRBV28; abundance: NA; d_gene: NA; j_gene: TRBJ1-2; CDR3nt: TGTGCCAGCAGTTTTGTACGGACAAGGGATGGCTACACCTTC; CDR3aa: CASSFVRTRDGYTF
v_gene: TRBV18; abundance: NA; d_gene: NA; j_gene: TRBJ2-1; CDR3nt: TGTGCCAGCTCACCATCGGGGGATGAGCAGTTCTTC; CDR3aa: CASSPSGDEQFF
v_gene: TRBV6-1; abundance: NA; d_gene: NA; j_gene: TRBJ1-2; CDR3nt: TGTGCCAGCAGAAACAGGGTTGCTGGCTACACCTTC; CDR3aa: CASRNRVAGYTF